The 30 T cell receptor beta chains below all came from one sample that was sequenced in a study of control samples from healthy donors and cancer patients. Produced via immunoSEQ multiplex PCR; TCRdb's table is partial and in-frame only. The table has tens of thousands of clones, roughly 87% seen once; the top ten hold 4%. Specimen: blood. The source is a woman between 45 and 65 years old in good health.

The chain joins TRBV15 to TRBJ2-3, with D perhaps TRBD1 (6 bases). The CDR3 extends over 16 amino acids. V was shortened by 0 bases and J by 1 base, with 11 bases between the two germline ends. CDR1 and CDR2 (germline): LNHNV, YYDKDF (reference sequence). Here the CDR3 DNA reads TGTGCCACCAGCAGAGATAAGGGGGTAGGCACAGATACGCAGTATTTT. This codes for CATSRDKGVGTDTQYF. Combining the CDR3 with reference TRBV15 and TRBJ2-3 gives the whole variable domain DAMVIQNPRYQVTQFGKPVTLSCSQTLNHNVMYWYQQKSSQAPKLLFHYYDKDFNNEADTPDNFQSRRPNTSFCFLDIRSPGLGDTAMYLCATSRDKGVGTDTQYFGPGTRLTVL.

The chain links TRBV7-2 to TRBJ2-5, with D perhaps matching TRBD1 or TRBD2 (6 bases each). This CDR3 has 15 amino acids. V shed 5 bases and J shed 5 bases, with 18 bases lying between them. CDR1 and CDR2 from the germline V gene are SGHTA and FQGNSA. CDR3: CASSVWGAAGETQYF. The CDR3 DNA reads TGTGCCAGCAGCGTTTGGGGGGCCGCGGGCGAGACCCAGTACTTC.

The genes are TRBV5-4 and TRBJ2-2; D is uncertain. Trimming removed 1 base at V and 6 bases at J, with 13 bases between. The V gene's germline CDR1 is SGHNT and CDR2 YYREEE (reference sequence). The CDR3 is made up of 15 amino acids. In DNA, the CDR3 is TGTGCCAGCAGCTTGAGCCTGTATAAGTCCGGGGAGCTGTTTTTT. This translates into CASSLSLYKSGELFF.

V usage is TRBV5-1 and J usage is TRBJ2-3; 7 bases are shared with TRBD1. The CDR3 consists of 15 residues. J was trimmed by 5 bases and V by 0 bases; bases with no gene match: 6. Germline CDR1 reads SGHRS; CDR2 reads YFSETQ. In DNA, the CDR3 is TGCGCCAGCAGCTTGGAGGGGGCGCCGGGAGATACGCAGTATTTT. It encodes CASSLEGAPGDTQYF.

V usage is TRBV6-6 and J usage is TRBJ2-3, with TRBD2 matching 13 bases. Germline CDR1 and CDR2: MNHNY and SVGAGI (reference sequence). The CDR3 is 17 amino acids. The ends lost 5 bases at V and 1 base at J; junction bases unmatched: 6. CDR3 DNA sequence: TGTGCCAGCAGTCCCAGGACTAGCGGGAGTGGCACAGATACGCAGTATTTT. This gives the protein CASSPRTSGSGTDTQYF.

This chain links TRBV2 with TRBJ2-3, with D maybe TRBD1 (6 bases). This CDR3 is built from 16 residues. Germline assignment: CDR1 SNHLY and CDR2 FYNNEI. V was cut by 4 bases and J by 2 bases, with 16 bases left in between. As DNA, the CDR3 is TGTGCCAGCAGTGGAGGGGGTTCCCTCGTCACAGATACGCAGTATTTT. Amino acid sequence: CASSGGGSLVTDTQYF.

V is TRBV28 and J is TRBJ1-3, with D possibly TRBD1 on 5 matching bases. The CDR3 covers 17 residues. Germline CDR1 MDHEN, CDR2 SYDVKM. V gave up 3 bases and J gave up 1 base, with 16 bases separating them. The CDR3 DNA sequence: TGTGCCAGCAGTTTCGACTCGTACAGGCGTTCTGGAAACACCATATATTTT. It codes for CASSFDSYRRSGNTIYF.

The CDR3 loop is CASSYVQGGSPLHF. The CDR3, as DNA: TGTGCCAGCAGTTACGTACAGGGAGGGTCACCCCTCCACTTT. The chain employs TRBV6-2 or TRBV6-3 and TRBJ1-6; TRBD1 is a possible D gene (6 bases). Germline lookup yields CDR1 MNHEY and CDR2 SVGEGT. V was trimmed by 2 bases and J by 10 bases, leaving 12 bases between them. CDR3 size: 14 residues.

This clone was found once. The chain carries TRBV7-6 and TRBJ2-2; D is perhaps TRBD2 (5 bases). From germline, CDR1 is SGHVS and CDR2 FNYEAQ. The CDR3 has 14 residues. Trimming stripped 6 bases from V and 0 bases from J, with 8 bases between. The CDR3 DNA reads TGTGCCAGCAGGCAGGACTCGAACACCGGGGAGCTGTTTTTT. Translating it yields CASRQDSNTGELFF.

The table lists this clone with a count of one. The chain uses TRBV18 and TRBJ1-1, with unresolved D. The CDR3 sequence is 16 residues long. In germline, CDR1 is KGHSH, CDR2 LQKENI. Deletions cut 2 bases from V and 0 bases from J, with 13 bases between. The CDR3 region has the DNA TGTGCCAGCTCACCAATCCCGAAGCAGATGAACACTGAAGCTTTCTTT. Translated, it gives CASSPIPKQMNTEAFF.

J is TRBJ1-5 and V is TRBV15; D gene ambiguous. V was cut by 0 bases and J by 5 bases, with 14 bases left in between. Germline V gene sequence: CDR1 LNHNV, CDR2 YYDKDF (reference sequence). The CDR3 has 16 amino acids. CDR3 DNA: TGTGCCACCAGCAGAGAAAGCGCAGGAGCAGATCAGCCCCAGCATTTT. Protein: CATSRESAGADQPQHF.

This chain joins TRBV19 and TRBJ2-7, with D possibly TRBD1 on 5 matching bases. Germline-derived CDR1 and CDR2 are LNHDA and SQIVND (reference sequence). Trimming stripped 6 bases from V and 3 bases from J, with 9 bases between. The CDR3 spans 12 residues. The CDR3, as DNA: TGTGCCAGTAGCAGGACAAACTACGAGCAGTACTTC. Encoded protein: CASSRTNYEQYF.

The chain joins TRBV5-1 to TRBJ1-2; D gene unclear. The CDR3 spans 13 residues. V dropped 0 bases and J dropped 0 bases, with 3 bases sitting between them. CDR1 SGHRS and CDR2 YFSETQ come from the germline V gene. The CDR3 coding sequence is TGCGCCAGCAGCTTGGAGTCTAACTATGGCTACACCTTC. It is translated as CASSLESNYGYTF.

This rearrangement joins TRBV27 to TRBJ2-4; D not resolved. CDR3 size: 15 residues. Trimming removed 2 bases from V and 2 bases from J, with 10 bases in between. Germline lookup yields CDR1 MNHEY and CDR2 SMNVEV (reference sequence). The CDR3 loop reads CASSLLGSSKNIQYF. CDR3 in DNA: TGTGCCAGCAGTTTACTTGGAAGCTCCAAAAACATTCAGTACTTC.

This clone was found once. This chain connects TRBV4-1 to TRBJ1-5; unclear D gene. Germline assignment: CDR1 MGHRA and CDR2 YSYEKL. The V end lost 1 base, the J end lost 0 bases, and 7 bases lay between the germline ends. This CDR3 spans 15 amino acids. DNA for the CDR3: TGCGCCAGCAGCCAAGCATCCTATAGCAATCAGCCCCAGCATTTT. Amino acids: CASSQASYSNQPQHF.

This chain connects TRBV19 to TRBJ2-3, with TRBD2 matching over 7 bases. Trimming took 6 bases from V and 2 from J; bases not matched to a gene: 8. Germline V CDR1 and CDR2: LNHDA, SQIVND (reference sequence). The CDR3 is 15 amino acids. The CDR3 region has the DNA TGTGCCAGTAGCATCCTAGCGGCCTACACAGATACGCAGTATTTT. It yields the protein CASSILAAYTDTQYF.

The chain carries TRBV7-9 and TRBJ1-6; 10 bases fit TRBD1. The CDR3 runs 15 residues. The germline CDR1 and CDR2 sequences are SEHNR and FQNEAQ (reference sequence). V lost 3 bases to trimming and J lost 6 bases; unmatched junction nucleotides: 2. CDR3 sequence: CASSLGDRGNSPLHF. The CDR3 DNA reads TGTGCCAGCAGCTTGGGGGACAGGGGTAATTCACCCCTCCACTTT.

Only one count was recorded for this clone. The CDR3 nucleotides are TGTGCCAGCTCACCAGGCCCGGGACAGGGAGATGAAAAACTGTTTTTT. Translation gives CASSPGPGQGDEKLFF. This chain joins TRBV18 and TRBJ1-4; 9 positions agree with TRBD1. J gave up 6 bases and V 2 bases, and 7 bases lay outside the gene matches. There are 16 residues in the CDR3. Germline V gives CDR1 KGHSH, CDR2 LQKENI.

V usage is TRBV19 and J usage is TRBJ2-7, with a weak D call TRBD2 (5 bases). This CDR3 region has 13 residues. Germline-derived CDR1 and CDR2 are LNHDA and SQIVND (reference sequence). V lost 5 bases, J lost 6 bases, and 14 bases lay in between. The CDR3 DNA sequence: TGTGCCAGTAGTTCTGACTGGGCGGGCGAGCAGTACTTC. This translates into CASSSDWAGEQYF.

CDR3 amino acids: CATSDLYEMQFF. The CDR3 bases are TGTGCCACCAGTGATTTATATGAGATGCAGTTCTTC. The chain links TRBV24-1 to TRBJ2-1; D gene unclear. This CDR3 has 12 amino acids. Germline CDR1 reads KGHDR; CDR2 reads SFDVKD. V dropped 1 base and J dropped 12 bases, with 9 bases sitting between them.

This sequence joins TRBV3-1 (or the pseudogene TRBV3-2) and TRBJ2-1; D possibly corresponds to TRBD2 (5 bases). V lost 7 bases and J 6 bases, leaving 13 bases between the germline ends. Germline assignment: CDR1 LGHDT and CDR2 YNNKEL (reference sequence). CDR3 length equals 13 residues. The CDR3 nucleotides read TGTGCCAGCACCCCCGTGGCGGGCAATGAGCAGTTCTTC. This gives the protein CASTPVAGNEQFF.

The V call is TRBV14, the J call TRBJ2-4; 7 bases line up with TRBD1. The J segment lost 9 bases and the V segment lost 3 bases, leaving 11 bases of the junction unmatched. The CDR3 has 15 amino acids. Germline CDR1 reads SGHDN; CDR2 reads FVKESK. In DNA, the CDR3 is TGTGCCAGCAGCCAGAGGCCAGGGGGTCAGGGCATTCAGTACTTC. Translated, it gives CASSQRPGGQGIQYF.

The V call is TRBV6-6, the J call TRBJ2-5; TRBD1 aligns across 8 bases. The germline gives CDR1 MNHNY, CDR2 SVGAGI (reference sequence). J gave up 5 bases and V 5 bases, and 1 base lay outside the gene matches. This CDR3 has 12 amino acids. The CDR3 protein is CASSRQGETQYF. Written as DNA, the CDR3 is TGTGCCAGCAGTCGACAGGGGGAGACCCAGTACTTC.

The chain combines TRBV15 with TRBJ2-7, with D perhaps matching TRBD1 (6 bases). Trimming took off 0 bases at V and 1 base at J, with 13 bases between the two ends. CDR3 length: 16 residues. The germline gives CDR1 LNHNV, CDR2 YYDKDF (reference sequence). CDR3 sequence: CATSRDLRGPSYEQYF. In nucleotides, the CDR3 is TGTGCCACCAGCAGAGATCTCAGGGGACCTTCCTACGAGCAGTACTTC.

The chain couples TRBV5-4 to TRBJ2-2, with 8 nucleotides matching TRBD2. Germline-derived CDR1 and CDR2 are SGHNT and YYREEE (reference sequence). J lost 0 bases, V lost 5 bases, and 6 bases had no gene match. This CDR3 contains 16 residues. The CDR3 spells CASRNLAGTNTGELFF. CDR3 coding DNA: TGTGCCAGCAGAAATTTAGCGGGGACGAACACCGGGGAGCTGTTTTTT.

This chain links TRBV28 with TRBJ2-5, with D possibly TRBD1 on 6 matching bases. The CDR3 is made up of 13 amino acids. Germline values: CDR1 MDHEN, CDR2 SYDVKM. V lost 6 bases, J lost 7 bases, and 15 bases lay in between. The CDR3 nucleotides are TGTGCCAGCAGCCCCCCGGACAGTAGGACCCAGTACTTC. Translation gives CASSPPDSRTQYF.

The chain employs TRBV5-6 and TRBJ1-2; 8 bases align to TRBD1. This CDR3 region has 17 residues. Germline-derived CDR1 and CDR2 are SGHDT and YYEEEE. The V gene end was trimmed by 3 bases and the J gene end by 0 bases; junction bases not matched to a gene: 10. The CDR3 DNA is TGTGCCAGCAGCTCTTTGGCAGGGGGCAGGTCTAACTATGGCTACACCTTC. Its protein is CASSSLAGGRSNYGYTF.

This chain connects TRBV18 to TRBJ2-1; 7 positions agree with TRBD1. Germline V gives CDR1 KGHSH, CDR2 LQKENI. This CDR3 contains 17 residues. The V and J ends lost 5 bases and 2 bases, in that order; junction bases with no gene match: 12. The CDR3 reads CASSSTDRRTPYNEQFF. CDR3 nucleotide sequence: TGTGCCAGCTCATCGACGGACAGGCGGACCCCCTACAATGAGCAGTTCTTC.

The J gene is TRBJ2-3, the V gene TRBV9; TRBD2 matches 8 bases. Germline loops: CDR1 SGDLS, CDR2 YYNGEE. The J segment lost 3 bases and the V segment lost 3 bases, leaving 9 bases of the junction unmatched. The CDR3 length is 16 residues. CDR3 nucleotide sequence: TGTGCCAGCAGCGCCACCGGGACTAGAGAAACAGATACGCAGTATTTT. Encoded protein: CASSATGTRETDTQYF. The whole variable domain, filled in from reference TRBV9 and TRBJ2-3, reads DSGVTQTPKHLITATGQRVTLRCSPRSGDLSVYWYQQSLDQGLQFLIQYYNGEERAKGNILERFSAQQFPDLHSELNLSSLELGDSALYFCASSATGTRETDTQYFGPGTRLTVL.

V and J are TRBV19 and TRBJ1-2, with unresolved D. Germline CDR1 is LNHDA and CDR2 is SQIVND (reference sequence). The CDR3 sequence is 14 residues long. V lost 6 bases and J lost 8, with 19 bases in between. The CDR3 DNA is TGTGCCAGTAGCGCCCAAGGTTCAGGTGGGGGCTACACCTTC. Its protein product is CASSAQGSGGGYTF.